Listed below are T cell receptor beta chains from one sample, sequenced in a study of OX40 agonist ivuxolimab in advanced cancers. Generated by immunoSEQ multiplex PCR, the TCRdb table keeps only in-frame clones and is missing some. This sample yields about 79,000 clones, of which about 90% are seen a single time; more than 0.25% belongs to the top ten. The starting material was CD4+ or CD8+ T cells sorted from blood, obtained in a trial of the OX40 agonist ivuxolimab. All receptors derive from an adult with an advanced solid tumor such as melanoma, head and neck, liver or kidney cancer. Both conserved end residues are part of each CDR3. D genes are given only for firm matches. Clone size is given for some rows only: seen once, a few or many times, or a class if the clone is expanded.

J,V,size,D,length,DNA,CDR3
TRBJ2-2,TRBV7-9,.,TRBD1,15,TGTGCCAGGGGGCCGGGACAGGGGAACACCGGGGAGCTGTTTTTT,CARGPGQGNTGELFF
TRBJ1-1,TRBV18,once,.,15,TGTGCCAGCTCACCTACCCTCGACAGGAACACTGAAGCTTTCTTT,CASSPTLDRNTEAFF
TRBJ1-1,TRBV6-1,.,.,12,TGTGCCAGCCGAAGGGACTACACTGAAGCTTTCTTT,CASRRDYTEAFF
TRBJ1-1,TRBV7-9,.,TRBD1,15,TGTGCCAGCAGCTTGGGACAGAACATGAACACTGAAGCTTTCTTT,CASSLGQNMNTEAFF
TRBJ1-2,TRBV6-1,.,TRBD1,13,TGTGCCAGCTTGAGACAGGGCGACTATGGCTACACCTTC,CASLRQGDYGYTF
TRBJ1-2,TRBV7-3,.,TRBD1,14,TGTGCCAGCAGTTCACAGGGGGCTTTGGATGGCTACACCTTC,CASSSQGALDGYTF
TRBJ1-1,TRBV14,.,.,16,TGTGCCAGCAGCCAAGATCTTGGCGGAGTGAACACTGAAGCTTTCTTT,CASSQDLGGVNTEAFF
TRBJ1-1,TRBV28,once,.,14,TGTGCCAGCAGACAAAGGACAATAGACACTGAAGCTTTCTTT,CASRQRTIDTEAFF
TRBJ1-1,TRBV6-6,.,.,11,TGTGCCAGCACAGGACACACTGAAGCTTTCTTT,CASTGHTEAFF
TRBJ1-1,TRBV19,once,.,13,TGTGCCAGTAGTTCCGGACCGGACACTGAAGCTTTCTTT,CASSSGPDTEAFF
TRBJ1-4,TRBV18,.,.,14,TGTGCCAGCTCACCACCGAGCCTGGCGGCCGGACTGTTTTTT,CASSPPSLAAGLFF
TRBJ1-1,TRBV7-8,.,.,13,TGTGCCAGCAGCTCGCAGGGTGACACTGAAGCTTTCTTT,CASSSQGDTEAFF
TRBJ1-5,TRBV27,.,TRBD1,14,TGTGCCAGCAGTTTCCGGCAGGGGGATCAGCCCCAGCATTTT,CASSFRQGDQPQHF
TRBJ1-1,TRBV28,.,.,12,TGTGCCAGCAGAGTTAGGGGGGGTGAAGCTTTCTTT,CASRVRGGEAFF
TRBJ2-3,TRBV4-2,.,TRBD2,16,TGTGCCAGCAGCCAAGTTCGCGGGGGGAGCACAGATACGCAGTATTTT,CASSQVRGGSTDTQYF
TRBJ1-4,TRBV6-5,.,.,15,TGTGCCAGCAGTTACGACGTGACAGCGAATGAAAAACTGTTTTTT,CASSYDVTANEKLFF
TRBJ1-4,TRBV18,.,.,16,TGTGCCAGCTCACCACTTGGCTCAGGGACTAATGAAAAACTGTTTTTT,CASSPLGSGTNEKLFF
TRBJ2-3,TRBV7-2,.,.,13,TGTGCCAGCAGCCCACGGTACGGAGGTTCGCAGTATTTT,CASSPRYGGSQYF
TRBJ1-5,TRBV30,.,.,14,TGTGCCTGGAGCCAAGCCTCCCCATATCAGCCCCAGCATTTT,CAWSQASPYQPQHF
TRBJ2-1,TRBV20-1,once,.,11,TGCAGTGCTAGAGTGGGAGGTGAGCAGTTCTTC,CSARVGGEQFF
TRBJ2-1,TRBV4-2,.,.,14,TGTGCCAGCAGTCTCCTGGGGGGCTACAATGAGCAGTTCTTC,CASSLLGGYNEQFF
TRBJ1-3,TRBV28,.,.,17,TGTGCCAGCAGTTTTGGGAGGGGGGCGATCGCTGGAAACACCATATATTTT,CASSFGRGAIAGNTIYF
TRBJ1-5,TRBV9,.,TRBD1,15,TGTGCCAGCAGCACGGGACAGGGAGAGAATCAGCCCCAGCATTTT,CASSTGQGENQPQHF
TRBJ1-6,TRBV7-2,.,.,16,TGTGCCAGCAGCGTCTCCAGTCGGGGGAACAATTCACCCCTCCACTTT,CASSVSSRGNNSPLHF
TRBJ2-1,TRBV18,.,TRBD2,16,TGTGCCAGCTCACCATCTAGCGGGGGGAACTACAATGAGCAGTTCTTC,CASSPSSGGNYNEQFF
TRBJ1-5,TRBV15,.,TRBD1,17,TGTGCCACCAGCGGTGGGACAGGCGAAGGAAGCAATCAGCCCCAGCATTTT,CATSGGTGEGSNQPQHF
TRBJ2-3,TRBV5-1,.,.,16,TGCGCCAGCGGACTCCTACAGGGTCCTGGCACAGATACGCAGTATTTT,CASGLLQGPGTDTQYF
TRBJ2-3,TRBV7-9,.,.,15,TGTGCCAGCAGCTTAAGGCAGGCCAGCACAGATACGCAGTATTTT,CASSLRQASTDTQYF
TRBJ2-5,TRBV10-3,.,TRBD1,15,TGTGCCAGCGATCCGGGACAGGGATTTCAAGAGACCCAGTACTTC,CASDPGQGFQETQYF
TRBJ1-3,TRBV5-4,.,.,15,TGTGCCAGCAGGCACGGGACACGGAGGGGAAACACCATATATTTT,CASRHGTRRGNTIYF
TRBJ2-3,TRBV5-1,few,.,13,TGCGCCAGCAGCTTGGCTCAGGGAGATACGCAGTATTTT,CASSLAQGDTQYF
TRBJ2-5,TRBV7-7,.,.,14,TGTGCTAGCAGCCCCGGCAGATCCCAAGAGACCCAGTACTTC,CASSPGRSQETQYF
TRBJ2-5,TRBV30,.,.,12,TGTGCCTGGAGCAAGGGAGTAGAGACCCAGTACTTC,CAWSKGVETQYF
TRBJ2-1,TRBV6-1,.,.,15,TGTGCCAGCAGCCTCGCCCCCTCACCCGGCAATGAGCAGTTCTTC,CASSLAPSPGNEQFF
TRBJ2-2,TRBV5-1,.,.,17,TGCGCCAGCAGCTTGATCCCCGCAGGGAATATAGTTTGGGAGCTGTTTTTT,CASSLIPAGNIVWELFF
TRBJ2-3,TRBV29-1,.,.,13,TGCAGCGCCTCGGGACTTCACACAGATACGCAGTATTTT,CSASGLHTDTQYF
TRBJ2-3,TRBV10-3,.,TRBD2,16,TGTGCCATCAGTGAGGGAAGAACTAGCGTCCCAGATACGCAGTATTTT,CAISEGRTSVPDTQYF
TRBJ2-1,TRBV30,.,TRBD2,14,TGTGCCTGGACTACTACCGGGCGGGGGGACGAGCAGTTCTTC,CAWTTTGRGDEQFF
TRBJ1-1,TRBV6-6,.,.,15,TGTGCCAGCAGTTACCCCGGGACAAACAACACTGAAGCTTTCTTT,CASSYPGTNNTEAFF
TRBJ2-2,TRBV13,.,.,15,TGTGCCAGCAGGGTAAAGGGTTTGGACACCGGGGAGCTGTTTTTT,CASRVKGLDTGELFF
TRBJ1-1,TRBV5-1,.,.,14,TGCGCCAGCAGCAACCCCGGGACCAACACTGAAGCTTTCTTT,CASSNPGTNTEAFF
TRBJ2-1,TRBV21-1,.,.,17,TGTGCCAGCAGCACGGGACTAGCGGGGGCCAACTACAATGAGCAGTTCTTC,CASSTGLAGANYNEQFF
TRBJ1-1,TRBV11-2,.,.,14,TGTGCCAGCAGCTTAGATCGGACTGGGTCGGAAGCTTTCTTT,CASSLDRTGSEAFF
TRBJ1-5,TRBV6-5,.,.,12,TGTGCCAGCAAGCAGGGCAATCAGCCCCAGCATTTT,CASKQGNQPQHF
TRBJ2-5,TRBV9,.,TRBD2,15,TGTGCCAGCAGCTCTAGCGGGGGGGCCGGTGAGACCCAGTACTTC,CASSSSGGAGETQYF
TRBJ1-2,TRBV19,.,.,12,TGTGCCAGTAGTACCGGGACCTATGGCTACACCTTC,CASSTGTYGYTF
TRBJ1-1,TRBV28,few,.,13,TGTGCCAGCAGCCGACTGCCGAACACTGAAGCTTTCTTT,CASSRLPNTEAFF
TRBJ1-5,TRBV6-5,few,.,16,TGTGCCAGCAGTTACGGCCCCGATCCGGGAGGTCAGCCCCAGCATTTT,CASSYGPDPGGQPQHF
TRBJ2-1,TRBV6-5,.,.,14,TGTGCCAGCAGTTACTGGGGGACCACGAATGAGCAGTTCTTC,CASSYWGTTNEQFF
TRBJ1-2,TRBV30,.,.,13,TGTGCCTGGAGTACAGGGTCTCGCTATGGCTACACCTTC,CAWSTGSRYGYTF
TRBJ1-2,TRBV9,.,TRBD1,15,TGTGCCAGCAGCGGAAACAGGGGTCGGGGCTATGGCTACACCTTC,CASSGNRGRGYGYTF
TRBJ1-2,TRBV7-2,.,.,14,TGTGCCAGCAGCTTAACAGAGGTTAGCTATGGCTACACCTTC,CASSLTEVSYGYTF
TRBJ2-2,TRBV4-1,few,TRBD1,17,TGCGCCAGCAGCCACACCACCGGGACAGCGAACACCGGGGAGCTGTTTTTT,CASSHTTGTANTGELFF
TRBJ2-5,TRBV10-1,.,.,14,TGCGCCAGCAGTGAGTCAGAGATAGCGAAGGGACAGTACTTC,CASSESEIAKGQYF
TRBJ2-2,TRBV18,.,TRBD1,14,TGTGCCAGCTCACCGACAGGGGGCAGCGGGGAGCTGTTTTTT,CASSPTGGSGELFF
TRBJ2-5,TRBV19,.,.,13,TGTGCCAGTAGAGACGACAGAAGGGGGACCCAGTACTTC,CASRDDRRGTQYF
TRBJ1-5,TRBV18,.,.,15,TGTGCCAGCTCACCAAGGGTAGGGGATTATCAGCCCCAGCATTTT,CASSPRVGDYQPQHF
TRBJ1-6,TRBV11-3,.,.,15,TGTGCCAGCAGCGAAGGGGAAGGAAGGAATTCACCCCTCCACTTT,CASSEGEGRNSPLHF
TRBJ2-3,TRBV2,.,TRBD2,18,TGTGCCAGCACCGTCGGGACTAGCGGGGGGCTTAGCACAGATACGCAGTATTTT,CASTVGTSGGLSTDTQYF